Sequencing of this T cell receptor (beta chain) was carried out in a study of T-cell reconstitution after alpha-beta-depleted transplantation in children. Preparation of the TCRbeta library was carried out with unique molecular identifiers. TCRdb reprocessed the PCR reads via MiXCR and lists one record per CDR3 protein. The profile shows fewer than 400,000 distinct CDR3 sequences, about a fifth of them singletons. Germline CDR1 is MDHEN and CDR2 is SYDVKM. The length of the CDR3 is 14 residues. V was trimmed by 6 bases and J by 7 bases, leaving 15 bases between them. This material consisted of PBMCs from the stem cell graft donor, taken from the stem cell graft. This rearrangement joins TRBV28 to TRBJ1-4; maybe TRBD1 (6 bases). The TCR originated in a human donor who donated a stem cell graft to a child with acute myeloid leukemia. This chain's CDR3 is CASRRTVVSEKLFF. The DNA for the CDR3 is TGTGCCAGCAGACGGACAGTAGTTAGTGAAAAACTGTTTTTT.